The clone carrying this TCR beta chain was picked up a small number of times. What it binds is unknown. The source of the sample is a study of OX40 agonist ivuxolimab in advanced cancers. Study-wide results and limits: Some nonresponders also had low normalized T-cell clonal expansion. Expanded peripheral T cells had an undetermined antigen specificity.

TCRdb keeps only in-frame clones here, not all; method: immunoSEQ multiplex PCR. The data contain tens of thousands of clones, more than 65% of them singletons. V was clipped by 5 bases and J by 5 bases, with 13 bases between them. Germline values: CDR1 SGHAT, CDR2 FQNNGV. This CDR3 is built from 13 residues. This sequence joins TRBV11-2 and TRBJ2-7, with TRBD2 as a possible D gene (6 bases). The clonotype was recovered from an adult with an advanced solid tumor such as melanoma, head and neck, liver or kidney cancer. The sample here was CD4+ or CD8+ T cells sorted from blood, taken in a trial of the OX40 agonist ivuxolimab. The CDR3 nucleotides are TGTGCCAGCAGCCCGAGCGGGTACAACGAGCAGTACTTC. Translating it yields CASSPSGYNEQYF.